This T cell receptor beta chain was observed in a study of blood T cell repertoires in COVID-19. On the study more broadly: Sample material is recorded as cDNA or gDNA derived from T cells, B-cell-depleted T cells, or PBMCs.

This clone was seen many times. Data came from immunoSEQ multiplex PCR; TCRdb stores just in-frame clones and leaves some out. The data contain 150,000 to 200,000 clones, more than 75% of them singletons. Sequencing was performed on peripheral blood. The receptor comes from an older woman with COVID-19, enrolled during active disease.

DNA for the CDR3: TGTGCCAGCAGCTTAGGTCCGGGCACCGGGGAGCTGTTTTTT. Protein: CASSLGPGTGELFF. The chain combines TRBV7-3 with TRBJ2-2; no firm D call. V lost 2 bases, J lost 4 bases, and 8 bases lay in between. The CDR3 length is 14 residues. In germline, CDR1 is SGHTA, CDR2 FQGTGA.